This TCR beta chain was retrieved from a study of post-analysis software for immune sequencing data. Overall study results and limits: Patients had higher frequencies than controls of roughly 5 TRBV segments, including TRBV5-6, TRBV5-1 and TRBV20-1.

Tagging with unique molecular identifiers was a feature of the TCR beta cDNA libraries. TCRdb re-called the PCR reads through MiXCR, storing one row per CDR3 protein. The sample lists 740,000 or so distinct CDR3 sequences; around 50% were seen once. This clonotype has only a few counts. As yet, its antigen is unknown. The CDR3 spans 16 residues. The source material was blood. This TCR was recovered from a girl aged 10-17 years with multiple sclerosis. The chain employs TRBV12-3 or TRBV12-4 and TRBJ2-5; D possibly matches TRBD1 or TRBD2 (5 bases each). The J call may be mistaken, given a closer DNA end match to TRBJ2-7. For the CDR3, the DNA is TGTGCCAGCAGCTGGGGGACGAAGGCAGGCGGTTTCGAGCAGTACTTC. It codes for CASSWGTKAGGFEQYF.